This T cell receptor beta chain was sequenced during a study of shared clonotypes between healthy human individuals. This clone showed up just a few times. CDR1 is GTSNPN and CDR2 is SVGIG in the germline V gene (reference sequence). The CDR3 sequence is 14 residues long. V was pared by 4 bases and J by 8 bases, with 5 bases of the junction left unmatched. Sequencing was performed with immunoSEQ multiplex PCR; in TCRdb, only in-frame clones are kept and a portion is missing. The sample holds about 460,000 clones; roughly three quarters are singletons and the top ten take around 13%. The specimen was PBMCs. The sequence derives from a woman aged 40 to 55 in good health. Some clones in this sample may be carry-over from other donors' samples. This chain joins TRBV30 and TRBJ1-4; 12 positions match TRBD1. The DNA for the CDR3 is TGTGCCTGGAATTCCGGGACAGGGGGCGAAAAACTGTTTTTT. This codes for CAWNSGTGGEKLFF.